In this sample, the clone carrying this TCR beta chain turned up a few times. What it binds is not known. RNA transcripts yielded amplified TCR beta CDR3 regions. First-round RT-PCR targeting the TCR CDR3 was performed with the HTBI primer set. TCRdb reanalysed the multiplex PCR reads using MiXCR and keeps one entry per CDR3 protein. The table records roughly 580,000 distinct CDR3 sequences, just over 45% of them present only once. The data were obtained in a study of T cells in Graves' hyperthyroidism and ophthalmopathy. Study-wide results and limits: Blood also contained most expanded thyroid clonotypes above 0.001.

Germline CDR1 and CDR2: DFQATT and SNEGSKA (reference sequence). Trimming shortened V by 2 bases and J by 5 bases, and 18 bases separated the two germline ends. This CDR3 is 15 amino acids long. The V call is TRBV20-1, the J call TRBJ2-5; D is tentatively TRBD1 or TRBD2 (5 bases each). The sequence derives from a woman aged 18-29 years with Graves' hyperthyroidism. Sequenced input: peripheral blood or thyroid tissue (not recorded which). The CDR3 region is CSARPRGPDVETQYF. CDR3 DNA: TGCAGTGCTAGACCCCGGGGCCCGGACGTGGAGACCCAGTACTTC.